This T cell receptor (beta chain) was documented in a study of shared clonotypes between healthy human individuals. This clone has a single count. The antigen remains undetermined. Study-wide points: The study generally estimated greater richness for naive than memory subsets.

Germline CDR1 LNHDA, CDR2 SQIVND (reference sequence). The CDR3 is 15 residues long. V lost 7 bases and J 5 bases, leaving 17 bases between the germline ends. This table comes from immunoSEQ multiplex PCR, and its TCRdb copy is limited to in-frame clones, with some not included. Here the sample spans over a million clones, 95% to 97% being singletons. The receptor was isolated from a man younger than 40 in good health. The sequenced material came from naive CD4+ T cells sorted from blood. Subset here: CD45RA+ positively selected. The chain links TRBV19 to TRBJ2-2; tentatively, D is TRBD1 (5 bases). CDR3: CASTMLAGSTGELFF. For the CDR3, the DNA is TGTGCCAGTACTATGCTGGCAGGGTCTACCGGGGAGCTGTTTTTT.